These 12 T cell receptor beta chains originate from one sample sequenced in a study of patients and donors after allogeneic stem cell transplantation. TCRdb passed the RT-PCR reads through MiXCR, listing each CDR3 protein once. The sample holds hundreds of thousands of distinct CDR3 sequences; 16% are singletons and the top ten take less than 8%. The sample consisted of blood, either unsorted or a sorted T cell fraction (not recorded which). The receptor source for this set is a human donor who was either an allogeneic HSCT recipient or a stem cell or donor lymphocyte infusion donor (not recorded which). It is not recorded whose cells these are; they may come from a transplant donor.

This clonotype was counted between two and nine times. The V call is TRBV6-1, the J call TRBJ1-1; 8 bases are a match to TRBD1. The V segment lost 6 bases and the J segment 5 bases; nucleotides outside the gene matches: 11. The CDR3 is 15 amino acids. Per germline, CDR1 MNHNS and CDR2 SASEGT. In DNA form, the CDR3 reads TGTGCCAGCAGACTGAGCCAGGGGGCTAGGACTGAAGCTTTCTTT. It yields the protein CASRLSQGARTEAFF.

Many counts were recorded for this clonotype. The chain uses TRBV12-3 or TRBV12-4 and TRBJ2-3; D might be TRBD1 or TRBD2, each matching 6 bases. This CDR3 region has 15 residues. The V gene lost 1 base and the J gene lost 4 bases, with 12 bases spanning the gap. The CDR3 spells CASSLDRGPADTQYF. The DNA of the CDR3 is TGTGCCAGCAGTTTAGACCGGGGGCCGGCAGATACGCAGTATTTT.

Here the CDR3 DNA reads TGTGCCAGCAGTCGACGACAGGGGGCGAAGGATACGCAGTATTTT. Protein sequence: CASSRRQGAKDTQYF. This chain joins TRBV27 and TRBJ2-3; 10 bases are shared with TRBD1. V gave up 5 bases and J gave up 6 bases; unmatched junction bases: 8. The CDR3 consists of 15 residues. Germline V gene sequence: CDR1 MNHEY, CDR2 SMNVEV (reference sequence).

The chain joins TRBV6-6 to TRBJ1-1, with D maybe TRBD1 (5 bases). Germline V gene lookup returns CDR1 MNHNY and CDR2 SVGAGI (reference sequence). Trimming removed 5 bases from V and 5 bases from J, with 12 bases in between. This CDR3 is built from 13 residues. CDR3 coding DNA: TGTGCCAGCAGTACCCTAGGGGTAACTGAAGCTTTCTTT. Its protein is CASSTLGVTEAFF.

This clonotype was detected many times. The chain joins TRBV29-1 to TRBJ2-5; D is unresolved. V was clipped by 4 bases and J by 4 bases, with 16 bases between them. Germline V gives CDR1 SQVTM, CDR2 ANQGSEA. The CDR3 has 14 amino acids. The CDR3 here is CSVVPRTSTETQYF. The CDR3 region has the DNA TGCAGCGTTGTTCCCCGGACCTCGACAGAGACCCAGTACTTC.

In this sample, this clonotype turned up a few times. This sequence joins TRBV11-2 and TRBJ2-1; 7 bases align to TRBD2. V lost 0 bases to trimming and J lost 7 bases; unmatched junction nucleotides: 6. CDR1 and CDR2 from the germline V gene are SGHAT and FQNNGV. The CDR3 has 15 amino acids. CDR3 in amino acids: CASSLEAGWDNEQFF. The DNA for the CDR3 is TGTGCCAGCAGCTTAGAAGCGGGATGGGATAATGAGCAGTTCTTC.

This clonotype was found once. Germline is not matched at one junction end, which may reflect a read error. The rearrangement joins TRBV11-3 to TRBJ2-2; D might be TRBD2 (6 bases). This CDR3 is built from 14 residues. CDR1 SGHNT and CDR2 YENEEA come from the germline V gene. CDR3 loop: CASRQGGGTVELFF. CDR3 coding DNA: TGTGCCAGCAGGCAGGGAGGTGGCACCGTGGAGCTGTTTTTT. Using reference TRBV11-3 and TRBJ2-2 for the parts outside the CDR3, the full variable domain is EAGVVQSPRYKIIEKKQPVAFWCNPISGHNTLYWYLQNLGQGPELLIRYENEEAVDDSQLPKDRFSAERLKGVDSTLKIQPAELGDSAVYLCASRQGGGTVELFFGEGSRLTVL.

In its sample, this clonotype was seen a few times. The CDR3 nucleotides read TGTGCCAGCACCAGTACAGGGCGAGGGTTCTATGGCTACACCTTC. Amino acid sequence: CASTSTGRGFYGYTF. This sequence joins TRBV12-3 or TRBV12-4 and TRBJ1-2, with TRBD1 as a possible D gene (6 bases). The ends were cut back, 7 bases at V and 4 bases at J, with 19 bases in the middle. This CDR3 contains 15 residues.

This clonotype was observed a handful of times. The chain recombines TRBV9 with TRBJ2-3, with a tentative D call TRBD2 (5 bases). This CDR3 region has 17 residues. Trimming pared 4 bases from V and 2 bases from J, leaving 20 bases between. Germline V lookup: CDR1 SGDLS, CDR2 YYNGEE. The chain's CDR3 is CASSKRITGSNTDTQYF. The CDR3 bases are TGTGCCAGCAGCAAACGGATCACGGGGTCTAACACAGATACGCAGTATTTT.

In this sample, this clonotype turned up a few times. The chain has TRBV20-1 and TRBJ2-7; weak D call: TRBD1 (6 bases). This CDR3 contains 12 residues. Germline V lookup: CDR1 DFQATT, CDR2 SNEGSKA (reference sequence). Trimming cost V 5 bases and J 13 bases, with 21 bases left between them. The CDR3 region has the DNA TGCAGTGCTCAGGAGGACAGCGCGCGAGAATACTTC. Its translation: CSAQEDSAREYF.

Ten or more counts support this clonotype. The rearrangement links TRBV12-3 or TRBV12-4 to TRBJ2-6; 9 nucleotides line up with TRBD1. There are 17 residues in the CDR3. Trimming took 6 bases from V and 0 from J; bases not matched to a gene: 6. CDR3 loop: CASRQTGGSSGANVLTF. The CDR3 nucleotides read TGTGCCAGCAGGCAGACAGGGGGGAGCTCTGGGGCCAACGTCCTGACTTTC.

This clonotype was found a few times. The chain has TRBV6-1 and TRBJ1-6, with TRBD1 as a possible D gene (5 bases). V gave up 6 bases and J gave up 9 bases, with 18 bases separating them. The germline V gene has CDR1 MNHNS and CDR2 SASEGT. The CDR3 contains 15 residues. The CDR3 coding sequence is TGTGCCAGCAGAGCGATGGGGGGGACTAGTTCACCCCTCCACTTT. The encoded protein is CASRAMGGTSSPLHF.